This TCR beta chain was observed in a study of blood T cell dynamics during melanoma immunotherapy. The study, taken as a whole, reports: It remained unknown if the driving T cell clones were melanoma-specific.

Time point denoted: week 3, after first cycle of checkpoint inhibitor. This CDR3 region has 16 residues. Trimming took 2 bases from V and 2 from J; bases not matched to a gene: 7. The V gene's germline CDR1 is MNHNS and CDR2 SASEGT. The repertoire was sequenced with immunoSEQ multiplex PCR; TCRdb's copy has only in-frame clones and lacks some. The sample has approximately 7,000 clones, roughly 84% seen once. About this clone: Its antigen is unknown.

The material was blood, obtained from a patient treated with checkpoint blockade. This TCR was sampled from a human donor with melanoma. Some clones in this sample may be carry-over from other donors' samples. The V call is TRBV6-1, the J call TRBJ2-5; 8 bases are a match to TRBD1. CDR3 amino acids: CASSEMAGGEQETQYF. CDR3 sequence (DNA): TGTGCCAGCAGTGAAATGGCAGGGGGCGAACAAGAGACCCAGTACTTC.